The 17 T cell receptor beta chains listed next were all sequenced from one sample in a study of molecular identifiers for immune sequencing clone quantification. Via MiXCR, TCRdb re-called the PCR reads, giving one row per CDR3 protein. Here the sample spans 460,000 or so distinct CDR3 sequences, roughly 23% being singletons. Source material: naive CD8+ T cells from blood, with Jurkat cell RNA spiked in. Indicated subset: FACS-sorted CD8+CD4-CCR7+CD45RA+ naive T cells. The receptors stem from a human donor in good health. Some libraries in this study had Jurkat cell RNA spiked in.

The V gene is TRBV7-9, the J gene TRBJ2-5; D possibly uses TRBD1 or TRBD2 (6 bases each). This CDR3 is built from 13 residues. Trimming took off 8 bases at V and 5 bases at J, with 15 bases between the two ends. Germline V gene data show CDR1 as SEHNR and CDR2 as FQNEAQ (reference sequence). CDR3 sequence (DNA): TGTGCCAGCCAAAAGGGGGGAGAGGAGACCCAGTACTTC. Protein product: CASQKGGEETQYF.

The gene calls are TRBV30 and TRBJ2-7, with D possibly matching TRBD2 (5 bases). CDR1 and CDR2 (germline): GTSNPN, SVGIG (reference sequence). The V end was cut by 4 bases, the J end by 5 bases, with 15 bases between. The CDR3 is made up of 13 amino acids. Here the CDR3 DNA reads TGTGCCTGGATACAGAGGGCCCTCAACGAGCAGTACTTC. Translated: CAWIQRALNEQYF. Using reference TRBV30 and TRBJ2-7 for the parts outside the CDR3, the full variable domain is SQTIHQWPATLVQPVGSPLSLECTVEGTSNPNLYWYRQAAGRGLQLLFYSVGIGQISSEVPQNLSASRPQDRQFILSSKKLLLSDSGFYLCAWIQRALNEQYFGPGTRLTVT.

This clonotype was detected a few times. The chain combines TRBV2 with TRBJ2-1; D might be TRBD2 (6 bases). The CDR3 covers 11 residues. V lost 4 bases and J lost 14, with 12 bases in between. Germline CDR1 is SNHLY and CDR2 is FYNNEI. CDR3 amino acids: CASSASGGEFF. CDR3 bases: TGTGCCAGCAGTGCATCCGGGGGTGAGTTCTTC.

The table lists this clonotype with a few counts. The chain is built from TRBV4-3 and TRBJ2-2, with 8 bases aligning to TRBD2. J lost 4 bases, V lost 0 bases, and 10 bases had no gene match. Germline lookup yields CDR1 LGHNA and CDR2 YSLEER. This CDR3 comprises 18 residues. CDR3: CASSQDSWAGGITGELFF. CDR3 coding DNA: TGCGCCAGCAGCCAAGACTCATGGGCGGGGGGAATCACCGGGGAGCTGTTTTTT.

The rearrangement links TRBV11-1 to TRBJ2-7; TRBD2 agrees at 9 bases. J lost 5 bases, V lost 4 bases, and 12 bases had no gene match. The germline gives CDR1 SGHAT, CDR2 FQDESV (reference sequence). The CDR3 consists of 16 residues. The CDR3 sequence: CASSSLAGPPVDEQYF. The CDR3 DNA reads TGTGCCAGCAGCTCTCTAGCGGGGCCGCCTGTGGACGAGCAGTACTTC.

This clonotype was seen only a few times. The CDR3 carries no conserved terminal phenylalanine or tryptophan, so it likely arises from a read error. The rearrangement joins TRBV12-3 or TRBV12-4 to TRBJ1-2, with D tentatively TRBD1 (6 bases). The CDR3 length is 14 residues. The V end lost 6 bases, the J end lost 7 bases, and 18 bases lay between the germline ends. The CDR3 loop is CASSTTGVSGGYTL. Here the CDR3 DNA reads TGTGCCAGCAGCACGACAGGTGTGTCTGGTGGCTACACCCTC.

This clonotype was seen a handful of times. The chain is built from TRBV18 and TRBJ1-4; TRBD1 matches 8 bases. The junction had 10 bases not matched to a gene; V was cut back by 5 bases and J by 8 bases. Per the germline V gene, CDR1 is KGHSH and CDR2 is LQKENI. This CDR3 spans 15 amino acids. DNA for the CDR3: TGTGCCAGCTCATTCTCGGACAGGGTGAACGAAAAACTGTTTTTT. Translated, it gives CASSFSDRVNEKLFF. Looking up the rest from reference TRBV18 and TRBJ1-4 gives the full variable domain: NAGVMQNPRHLVRRRGQEARLRCSPMKGHSHVYWYRQLPEEGLKFMVYLQKENIIDESGMPKERFSAEFPKEGPSILRIQQVVRGDSAAYFCASSFSDRVNEKLFFGSGTQLSVL.

In the case of this clonotype: This clone may be a read error of a much larger clone one base away. The chain has TRBV6-5 and TRBJ2-7; 7 bases are a match to TRBD2. Losses at the gene ends were 6 bases for V and 6 bases for J; bases not matched to a gene: 5. The CDR3 has 12 residues. Germline values: CDR1 MNHEY, CDR2 SVGAGI. CDR3 coding DNA: TGTGCCAGCAGCGGGGGGTACCGCGAGCAGTACTTC. This translates into CASSGGYREQYF.

The chain combines TRBV10-3 with TRBJ1-5, with TRBD1 as a possible D gene (6 bases). V was shortened by 10 bases and J by 0 bases, with 13 bases between the two germline ends. The germline V gene has CDR1 ENHRY and CDR2 SYGVKD. The CDR3 sequence is 14 residues long. The CDR3 coding sequence is TGTGCCACCCGACAGGACTATAGCAATCAGCCCCAGCATTTT. Protein sequence: CATRQDYSNQPQHF.

This clonotype occurred many times. This sequence joins TRBV12-3 or TRBV12-4 and TRBJ1-5, with 7 nucleotides matching TRBD1. There are 17 residues in the CDR3. V was clipped by 5 bases and J by 2 bases; unmatched bases: 12. CDR3 loop: CASSRSTGVYGNQPQHF. CDR3 DNA: TGTGCCAGCAGTCGGTCCACAGGGGTTTACGGCAATCAGCCCCAGCATTTT.

This clonotype was picked up a small number of times. The genes are TRBV23-1 and TRBJ1-2, with TRBD1 as a possible D gene (5 bases). TRBV23-1 qualifies as an ORF whose function is uncertain. Trimming removed 0 bases at V and 3 bases at J, with 14 bases between. The CDR3 has 16 residues. CDR3 sequence reads: CASSQSRGREDYGYTF. CDR3 nucleotide sequence: TGCGCCAGCAGTCAATCTCGGGGCAGGGAGGACTATGGCTACACCTTC.

Comment on this clonotype: A read error is possible here, since a much larger clone lies one base away. The chain joins TRBV10-3 to TRBJ2-7, with D perhaps TRBD2 (5 bases). The germline V gene has CDR1 ENHRY and CDR2 SYGVKD. The CDR3 totals 13 residues. CDR3 region: CAVSETQGGLEYF. DNA of the CDR3: TGTGCCGTCAGTGAAACTCAAGGCGGGCTTGAGTACTTC.

At least ten counts were recorded for this clonotype. V usage is TRBV28 and J usage is TRBJ2-2; 8 bases line up with TRBD1. V shed 5 bases, J shed 3 bases, and the junction held 14 bases outside the gene matches. CDR1 is MDHEN and CDR2 is SYDVKM in the germline V gene. The CDR3 is made up of 18 amino acids. The CDR3 DNA sequence: TGTGCCAGCAGTGGCTCCTCCAACAGGGGGGCGTACACCGGGGAGCTGTTTTTT. This codes for CASSGSSNRGAYTGELFF.

This clonotype has a handful of counts. The J gene is TRBJ2-7, the V gene TRBV6-2 or TRBV6-3, with D hard to call. From germline, CDR1 is MNHEY and CDR2 SVGEGT. The CDR3 is made up of 14 amino acids. Trimming removed 2 bases at V and 0 bases at J, with 8 bases between. The CDR3 DNA reads as TGTGCCAGCAGTTACGGACGAAACTCCTACGAGCAGTACTTC. It codes for CASSYGRNSYEQYF.

The table lists this clonotype with many counts. This chain joins TRBV14 and TRBJ2-2, with D tentatively TRBD2 (5 bases). This CDR3 is built from 18 residues. CDR1 and CDR2 from the germline V gene are SGHDN and FVKESK. Deletions cut 4 bases from V and 5 bases from J, with 23 bases between. As DNA, the CDR3 is TGTGCCAGCAGCCCTCGCGGAGGAGAGGACCCGAGGACCGGGGAGCTGTTTTTT. It specifies CASSPRGGEDPRTGELFF. The entire variable domain, with the rest obtained from reference TRBV14 and TRBJ2-2, is as follows: EAGVTQFPSHSVIEKGQTVTLRCDPISGHDNLYWYRRVMGKEIKFLLHFVKESKQDESGMPNNRFLAERTGGTYSTLKVQPAELEDSGVYFCASSPRGGEDPRTGELFFGEGSRLTVL.

This clonotype occurred many times. The chain uses TRBV25-1 and TRBJ1-1; TRBD1 is a possible D gene (5 bases). The germline V gene has CDR1 MGHDK and CDR2 SYGVNS. The V gene lost 1 base and the J gene lost 4 bases, with 13 bases spanning the gap. The length of the CDR3 is 15 residues. The CDR3 DNA reads TGTGCCAGCAGTGAATCCTTCGGCGGGGGCACTGAAGCTTTCTTT. It specifies CASSESFGGGTEAFF.

This clonotype was counted at least ten times. The junction and the germline gene differ at one end; a read error may be behind it. The chain joins TRBV5-4 to TRBJ2-7; 9 positions match TRBD2. CDR1 is SGHNT and CDR2 is YYREEE in the germline V gene (reference sequence). This CDR3 spans 14 amino acids. The CDR3 sequence is CASSFSSGGTLGSF. The DNA for the CDR3 is TGTGCCAGCAGCTTCAGTAGCGGGGGAACGTTAGGGAGCTTC.